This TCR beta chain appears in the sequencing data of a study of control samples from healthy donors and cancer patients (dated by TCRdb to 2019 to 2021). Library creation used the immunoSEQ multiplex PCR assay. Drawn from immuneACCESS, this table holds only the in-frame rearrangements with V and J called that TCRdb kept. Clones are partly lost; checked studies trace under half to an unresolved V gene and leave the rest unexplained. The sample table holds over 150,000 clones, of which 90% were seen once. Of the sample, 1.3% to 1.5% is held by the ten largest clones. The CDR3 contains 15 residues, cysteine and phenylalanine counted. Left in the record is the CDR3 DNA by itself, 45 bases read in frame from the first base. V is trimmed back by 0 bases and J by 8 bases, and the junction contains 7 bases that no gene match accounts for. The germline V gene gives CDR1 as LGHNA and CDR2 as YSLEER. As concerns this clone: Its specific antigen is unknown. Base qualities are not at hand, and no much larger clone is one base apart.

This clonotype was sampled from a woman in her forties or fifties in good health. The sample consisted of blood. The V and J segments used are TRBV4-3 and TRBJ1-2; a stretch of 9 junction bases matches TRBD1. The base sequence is TGCGCCAGCAGCCAAGATATTTGGGACAGGGAAGGCTACACCTTC. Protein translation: CASSQDIWDREGYTF.